This T cell receptor (beta chain) was sequenced for a study of shared clonotypes between healthy human individuals. Turning to the study itself: In total, the donors were a couple of women and a few men aged 18 to 49. Study conclusions and caveats: Represented diversity, genetic and exposure-history alike, was limited by few donors.

About this clone: The antigen remains undetermined.

As defined, naive CD8 cells were CD45RO-negative and positively selected for CCR7, with terminally differentiated effector memory CD45RA+ cells excluded. The V segment lost 4 bases and the J segment 4 bases; nucleotides outside the gene matches: 5. The CDR3 is 14 residues long. CDR1 is LNHNV, CDR2 YYDKDF, per germline (reference sequence). TCRdb's table, derived via immunoSEQ multiplex PCR, lists solely in-frame clones and lacks some. The sample contains hundreds of thousands of clones, around 96% of which appear only once. The rearrangement uses TRBV15 and TRBJ2-7, with 9 bases matching TRBD1. The source is a woman between 25 and 40 years old in good health. Source material: naive CD8+ T cells sorted from blood. In DNA form, the CDR3 reads TGTGCCACCAGCACCGGGACAGGGCGGTACGAGCAGTACTTC. Its protein is CATSTGTGRYEQYF.